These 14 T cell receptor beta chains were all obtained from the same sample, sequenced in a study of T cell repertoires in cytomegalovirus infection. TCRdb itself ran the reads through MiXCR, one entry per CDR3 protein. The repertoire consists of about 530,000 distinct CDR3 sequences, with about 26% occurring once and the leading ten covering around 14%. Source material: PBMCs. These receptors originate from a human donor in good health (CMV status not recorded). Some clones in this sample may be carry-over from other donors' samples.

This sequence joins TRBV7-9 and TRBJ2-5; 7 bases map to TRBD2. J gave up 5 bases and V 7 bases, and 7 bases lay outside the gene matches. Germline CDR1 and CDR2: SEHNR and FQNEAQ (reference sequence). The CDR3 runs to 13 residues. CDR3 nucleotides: TGTGCCAGCACAGACGGGAGGAAGGAGACCCAGTACTTC. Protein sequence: CASTDGRKETQYF.

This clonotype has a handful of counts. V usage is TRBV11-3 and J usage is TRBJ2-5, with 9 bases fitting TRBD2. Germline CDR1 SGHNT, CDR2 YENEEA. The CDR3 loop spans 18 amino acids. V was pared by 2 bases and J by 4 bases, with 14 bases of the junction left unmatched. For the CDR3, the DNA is TGTGCCAGCAGCTTATCCCCCGCGGCGGGAGGGCCGGGAGAGACCCAGTACTTC. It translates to CASSLSPAAGGPGETQYF.

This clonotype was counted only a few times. This CDR3 reads CASSEDRAGTDTQYF. The CDR3, as DNA: TGTGCCAGCAGTGAAGACAGGGCGGGCACAGATACGCAGTATTTT. The chain carries TRBV6-1 and TRBJ2-3, with D possibly being TRBD1 (6 bases). The CDR3 covers 15 residues. From germline, CDR1 is MNHNS and CDR2 SASEGT. V was trimmed by 1 base and J by 1 base, leaving 9 bases between them.

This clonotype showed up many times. The CDR3: CASSPGRAGSTDTQYF. The CDR3 bases are TGTGCCAGCAGCCCGGGGCGGGCGGGAAGCACAGATACGCAGTATTTT. The gene calls are TRBV7-2 and TRBJ2-3, with D possibly being TRBD2 (6 bases). The CDR3 loop spans 16 amino acids. V was clipped by 5 bases and J by 0 bases, with 15 bases between them. Per the germline V gene, CDR1 is SGHTA and CDR2 is FQGNSA.

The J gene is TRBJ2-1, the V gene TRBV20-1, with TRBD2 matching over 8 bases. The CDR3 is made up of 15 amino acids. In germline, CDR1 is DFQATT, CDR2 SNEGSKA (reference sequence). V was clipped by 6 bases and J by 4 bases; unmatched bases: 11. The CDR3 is CSADPSGGAYNEQFF. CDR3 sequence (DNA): TGCAGTGCAGACCCGTCGGGGGGGGCGTACAATGAGCAGTTCTTC.

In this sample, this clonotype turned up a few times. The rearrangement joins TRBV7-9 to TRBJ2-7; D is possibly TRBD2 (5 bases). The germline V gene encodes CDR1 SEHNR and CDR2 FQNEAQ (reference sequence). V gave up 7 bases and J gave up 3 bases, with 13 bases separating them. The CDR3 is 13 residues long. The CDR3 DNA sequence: TGTGCCAGCAACTTCCTTACTAGCTACGAGCAGTACGTC. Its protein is CASNFLTSYEQYV.

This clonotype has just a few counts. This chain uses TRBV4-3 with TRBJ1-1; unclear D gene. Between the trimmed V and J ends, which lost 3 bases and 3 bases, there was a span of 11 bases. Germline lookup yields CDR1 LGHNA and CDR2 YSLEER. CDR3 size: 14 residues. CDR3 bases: TGCGCCAGCAGCCATCGGGCCTGGGACACTGAAGCTTTCTTT. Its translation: CASSHRAWDTEAFF.

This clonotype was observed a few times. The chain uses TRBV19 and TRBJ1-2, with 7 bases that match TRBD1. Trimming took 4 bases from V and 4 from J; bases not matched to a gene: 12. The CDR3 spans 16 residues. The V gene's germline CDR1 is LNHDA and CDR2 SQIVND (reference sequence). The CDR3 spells CASSTPPLDRVYGYTF. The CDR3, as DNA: TGTGCCAGTAGTACCCCCCCCTTAGACAGGGTCTATGGCTACACCTTC.

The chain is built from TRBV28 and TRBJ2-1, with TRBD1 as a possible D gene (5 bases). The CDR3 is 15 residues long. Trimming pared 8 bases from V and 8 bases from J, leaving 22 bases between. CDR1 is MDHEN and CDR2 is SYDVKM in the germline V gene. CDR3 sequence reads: CASAASGALVYEQFF. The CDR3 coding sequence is TGTGCCAGCGCGGCGTCTGGGGCCCTCGTTTATGAGCAGTTCTTC.

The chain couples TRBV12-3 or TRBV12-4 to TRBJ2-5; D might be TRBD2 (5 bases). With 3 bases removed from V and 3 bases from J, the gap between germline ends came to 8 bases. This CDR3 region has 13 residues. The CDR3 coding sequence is TGTGCCAGCAGTTTGTTCGGGGAAGAGACCCAGTACTTC. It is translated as CASSLFGEETQYF.

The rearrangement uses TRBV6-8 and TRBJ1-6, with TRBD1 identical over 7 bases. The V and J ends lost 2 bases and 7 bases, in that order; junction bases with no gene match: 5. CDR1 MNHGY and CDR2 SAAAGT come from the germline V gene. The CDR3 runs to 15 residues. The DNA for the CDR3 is TGTGCCAGCAGTTACAACAGGGGCGGGAATTCACCCCTCCACTTT. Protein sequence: CASSYNRGGNSPLHF.

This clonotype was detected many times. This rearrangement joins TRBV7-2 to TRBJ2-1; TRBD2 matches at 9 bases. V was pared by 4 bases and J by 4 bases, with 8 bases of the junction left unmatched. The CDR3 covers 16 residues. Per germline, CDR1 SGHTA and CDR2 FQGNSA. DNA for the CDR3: TGTGCCAGCAGCTCTTCTAGCGGGACTCGGTACAATGAGCAGTTCTTC. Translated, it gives CASSSSSGTRYNEQFF.

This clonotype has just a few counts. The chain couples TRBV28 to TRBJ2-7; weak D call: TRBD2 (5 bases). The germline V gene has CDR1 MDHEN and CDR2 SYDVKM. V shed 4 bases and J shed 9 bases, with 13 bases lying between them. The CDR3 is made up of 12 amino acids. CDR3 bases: TGTGCCAGCAGTTCTTTACTAGGATCGCAGTACGTC. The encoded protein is CASSSLLGSQYV.

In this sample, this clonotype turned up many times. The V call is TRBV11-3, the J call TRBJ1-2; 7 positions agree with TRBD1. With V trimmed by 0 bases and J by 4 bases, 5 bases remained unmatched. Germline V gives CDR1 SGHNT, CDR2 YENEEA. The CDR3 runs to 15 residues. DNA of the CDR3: TGTGCCAGCAGCTTAGATCCAGGGGGAGGCTATGGCTACACCTTC. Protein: CASSLDPGGGYGYTF.